The 32 T cell receptor beta chains below all came from one sample that was sequenced in a study of blood T cell repertoires in COVID-19. Method: immunoSEQ multiplex PCR; TCRdb's copy keeps in-frame clones and lacks some. The sample has under 200,000 clones, less than 90% seen once. The sequenced material came from peripheral blood. These receptors all stem from a woman in her 70s with COVID-19, enrolled during active disease.

The rearrangement uses TRBV7-6 and TRBJ2-2, with D possibly TRBD1 on 6 matching bases. The germline V gene has CDR1 SGHVS and CDR2 FNYEAQ. Trimming shortened V by 2 bases and J by 6 bases, and 13 bases separated the two germline ends. The CDR3 totals 15 residues. The CDR3 region has the DNA TGTGCCAGCAGCTTACAGGGGAAGGGGTCCGGGGAGCTGTTTTTT. Translated: CASSLQGKGSGELFF.

V is TRBV2 and J is TRBJ1-4; 10 bases agree with TRBD1. Germline V gene lookup returns CDR1 SNHLY and CDR2 FYNNEI. This CDR3 has 14 residues. J was trimmed by 8 bases and V by 6 bases; bases with no gene match: 6. DNA of the CDR3: TGTGCCAGCAGGGCAGACAGGGGGCACGAAAAACTGTTTTTT. Encoded protein: CASRADRGHEKLFF.

The rearrangement uses TRBV5-8 and TRBJ2-6; weak D call: TRBD1 (5 bases). The germline CDR1 and CDR2 sequences are SGHTS and YDEGEE. The V end was cut by 1 base, the J end by 4 bases, with 9 bases between. The CDR3 length is 15 residues. CDR3 region: CASSLRWTGANVLTF. In nucleotides, the CDR3 is TGTGCCAGCAGCTTGAGGTGGACAGGGGCCAACGTCCTGACTTTC.

To note about this clone: Other DNA sequences within the sample encode an identical CDR3. The J gene is TRBJ1-1, the V gene TRBV6-1, with 8 bases lining up with TRBD1. This CDR3 contains 15 residues. The V and J ends lost 3 bases and 0 bases, in that order; junction bases with no gene match: 3. The germline V gene has CDR1 MNHNS and CDR2 SASEGT. The CDR3 here is CASSEQGALNTEAFF. CDR3 nucleotide sequence: TGTGCCAGCAGTGAGCAGGGGGCACTGAACACTGAAGCTTTCTTT.

The rearrangement uses TRBV7-6 and TRBJ1-1; 7 nucleotides line up with TRBD1. CDR1 is SGHVS, CDR2 FNYEAQ, per germline. The CDR3 has 16 amino acids. The J segment lost 1 base and the V segment lost 1 base, leaving 6 bases of the junction unmatched. The CDR3 reads CASSLGRAGGNTEAFF. The CDR3 DNA reads TGTGCCAGCAGCTTAGGGAGGGCAGGGGGGAACACTGAAGCTTTCTTT.

The V and J genes are TRBV6-1 and TRBJ1-4; no definite D call. Trimming shortened V by 0 bases and J by 8 bases, and 13 bases separated the two germline ends. Germline V gene sequence: CDR1 MNHNS, CDR2 SASEGT. The CDR3 totals 15 residues. The CDR3 DNA reads as TGTGCCAGCAGTGAAGCTTGGGCAGATGGGGAAAAACTGTTTTTT. This codes for CASSEAWADGEKLFF.

Only one count was recorded for this clone. The gene calls are TRBV28 and TRBJ1-3, with 7 bases lining up with TRBD1. The length of the CDR3 is 17 residues. The J segment lost 0 bases and the V segment lost 6 bases, leaving 11 bases of the junction unmatched. The germline CDR1 and CDR2 sequences are MDHEN and SYDVKM. CDR3: CASSDTPGTASGNTIYF. The CDR3 DNA reads as TGTGCCAGCAGCGATACACCAGGGACAGCCTCTGGAAACACCATATATTTT. Full variable domain (rest looked up from reference TRBV28 and TRBJ1-3): DVKVTQSSRYLVKRTGEKVFLECVQDMDHENMFWYRQDPGLGLRLIYFSYDVKMKEKGDIPEGYSVSREKKERFSLILESASTNQTSMYLCASSDTPGTASGNTIYFGEGSWLTVV.

CDR3 amino acids: CAISRQGSLNQPQHF. The CDR3 nucleotides read TGTGCCATCAGTCGACAGGGGAGCTTAAATCAGCCCCAGCATTTT. V gene TRBV10-3 combines with J gene TRBJ1-5; 8 bases map to TRBD1. The trim removed 5 bases at V and 4 bases at J, leaving 7 bases unmatched. This CDR3 comprises 15 residues. CDR1 is ENHRY and CDR2 is SYGVKD in the germline V gene.

This chain joins TRBV9 and TRBJ2-3; tentatively, D is TRBD1 (6 bases). This CDR3 comprises 15 residues. Germline V gives CDR1 SGDLS, CDR2 YYNGEE. Trimming shortened V by 4 bases and J by 5 bases, and 17 bases separated the two germline ends. CDR3: CASSPSQGWRDTQYF. CDR3 DNA sequence: TGTGCCAGCAGCCCAAGTCAGGGGTGGAGAGATACGCAGTATTTT.

The rearrangement joins TRBV30 to TRBJ2-7; 8 bases line up with TRBD1. The junction had 13 bases not matched to a gene; V was cut back by 3 bases and J by 6 bases. Germline V CDR1 and CDR2: GTSNPN, SVGIG (reference sequence). This CDR3 is 15 amino acids long. The CDR3 is CAWSGQGAPRGEQYF. In DNA form, the CDR3 reads TGTGCCTGGAGCGGGCAGGGGGCTCCTCGCGGCGAGCAGTACTTC.

J is TRBJ2-7 and V is TRBV6-5; 12 bases are a match to TRBD2. Germline V gene lookup returns CDR1 MNHEY and CDR2 SVGAGI. There are 16 residues in the CDR3. Trimming cost V 2 bases and J 3 bases; bases outside gene matches: 5. CDR3 sequence: CASSYTASGRGYEQYF. In DNA, the CDR3 is TGTGCCAGCAGTTACACCGCTAGCGGGAGGGGCTACGAGCAGTACTTC.

This chain uses TRBV14 with TRBJ2-3, with D possibly TRBD1 on 6 matching bases. Germline V gene lookup returns CDR1 SGHDN and CDR2 FVKESK. V was clipped by 6 bases and J by 2 bases, with 12 bases between them. CDR3 size: 14 residues. The CDR3 here is CASRETGFTDTQYF. DNA of the CDR3: TGTGCCAGCAGAGAAACAGGGTTCACAGATACGCAGTATTTT.

This clone was detected only once. The chain joins TRBV15 to TRBJ1-2; TRBD1 is a possible D gene (5 bases). The CDR3 sequence is 15 residues long. Trimming took off 0 bases at V and 2 bases at J, with 10 bases between the two ends. Germline V CDR1 and CDR2: LNHNV, YYDKDF (reference sequence). The CDR3 coding sequence is TGTGCCACCAGCAGAGATACAGGATTAAACTATGGCTACACCTTC. Encoded protein: CATSRDTGLNYGYTF. Full variable domain (remainder filled in from reference TRBV15 and TRBJ1-2): DAMVIQNPRYQVTQFGKPVTLSCSQTLNHNVMYWYQQKSSQAPKLLFHYYDKDFNNEADTPDNFQSRRPNTSFCFLDIRSPGLGDTAMYLCATSRDTGLNYGYTFGSGTRLTVV.

The V gene is TRBV27, the J gene TRBJ1-2; 9 nucleotides match TRBD1. The V and J ends lost 5 bases and 7 bases, in that order; junction bases with no gene match: 5. CDR1 MNHEY and CDR2 SMNVEV come from the germline V gene (reference sequence). The CDR3 length is 13 residues. The CDR3 coding sequence is TGTGCCAGCAGTACCCGGGACAGGGCTGGCTACACCTTC. Its translation: CASSTRDRAGYTF.

This clone was picked up one time. V and J are TRBV28 and TRBJ1-1; D is uncertain. Germline assignment: CDR1 MDHEN and CDR2 SYDVKM. Trimming took 3 bases from V and 3 from J, leaving 14 bases between them. This CDR3 is built from 15 residues. CDR3: CASSLLVGAYTEAFF. CDR3 nucleotides: TGTGCCAGCAGTTTGCTCGTGGGCGCGTACACTGAAGCTTTCTTT.

The genes are TRBV5-6 and TRBJ1-6; D remains ambiguous. The CDR3 covers 15 residues. The germline gives CDR1 SGHDT, CDR2 YYEEEE. V was trimmed by 0 bases and J by 7 bases, leaving 11 bases between them. The CDR3 region has the DNA TGTGCCAGCAGCTTGGAGCGGAGGGAGAATTCACCCCTCCACTTT. Protein sequence: CASSLERRENSPLHF.

The chain joins TRBV7-3 to TRBJ2-2; no firm D call. The germline CDR1 and CDR2 sequences are SGHTA and FQGTGA. The CDR3 runs to 14 residues. The V end was cut by 0 bases, the J end by 6 bases, with 8 bases between. CDR3 residues: CASSLTRPPGELFF. The CDR3 DNA sequence: TGTGCCAGCAGCTTAACCCGTCCCCCCGGGGAGCTGTTTTTT.

The gene calls are TRBV5-6 and TRBJ2-3; 11 bases align to TRBD1. CDR1 is SGHDT, CDR2 YYEEEE, per germline. Germline trimming cut 2 bases from V and 4 bases from J; bases unmatched to any gene: 3. There are 15 residues in the CDR3. The CDR3 DNA sequence: TGTGCCAGCAGCTTCGGGACAGGGGGGCCAGATACGCAGTATTTT. Translating it yields CASSFGTGGPDTQYF. Using reference TRBV5-6 and TRBJ2-3 for the parts outside the CDR3, the full variable domain is DAGVTQSPTHLIKTRGQQVTLRCSPKSGHDTVSWYQQALGQGPQFIFQYYEEEERQRGNFPDRFSGHQFPNYSSELNVNALLLGDSALYLCASSFGTGGPDTQYFGPGTRLTVL.

CDR3 region: CASSSPSTSSYNEQFF. For the CDR3, the DNA is TGTGCCAGCAGTTCCCCCTCCACCAGCTCCTACAATGAGCAGTTCTTC. The rearrangement uses TRBV27 and TRBJ2-1, with D unclear. This CDR3 is built from 16 residues. The germline CDR1 and CDR2 sequences are MNHEY and SMNVEV (reference sequence). V gave up 4 bases and J gave up 0 bases, with 13 bases separating them.

This clone was recorded once. The J gene is TRBJ2-7, the V gene TRBV11-2, with a tentative D call TRBD1 (5 bases). The length of the CDR3 is 15 residues. CDR1 is SGHAT and CDR2 is FQNNGV in the germline V gene. Between the trimmed V and J ends, which lost 7 bases and 5 bases, there was a span of 21 bases. DNA for the CDR3: TGTGCCAGCACCCTCGGGCATAGGGGCTCGGACGAGCAGTACGTC. Its translation: CASTLGHRGSDEQYV.

The genes are TRBV10-3 and TRBJ2-3; 8 bases align to TRBD2. The CDR3 extends over 14 amino acids. After removal of 6 bases from V and 4 bases from J, the junction contained 6 bases not matched to a gene. Germline V gene sequence: CDR1 ENHRY, CDR2 SYGVKD. The CDR3 DNA reads TGTGCCATCAGCCTGACCGGGGGGGCAGATACGCAGTATTTT. It specifies CAISLTGGADTQYF.

The chain is built from TRBV2 and TRBJ1-2; no definite D call. The CDR3 is 15 residues long. From germline, CDR1 is SNHLY and CDR2 FYNNEI. Trimming left V 3 bases short and J 3 bases short, with 14 bases between. CDR3 in DNA: TGTGCCAGCAGTGACCCCTCCTCGTATTACTATGGCTACACCTTC. As protein: CASSDPSSYYYGYTF.

This clone appeared a single time. The chain employs TRBV19 and TRBJ1-6, with TRBD1 matching over 9 bases. The CDR3 covers 15 residues. V lost 1 base to trimming and J lost 9 bases; unmatched junction nucleotides: 4. The germline V gene has CDR1 LNHDA and CDR2 SQIVND (reference sequence). The CDR3 DNA follows: TGTGCCAGTAGTATAGCACAGGGGGCGCCTTCACCCCTCCACTTT. Translated: CASSIAQGAPSPLHF.

About this clone: The identical CDR3 is also encoded by other nucleotide sequences in the sample. V and J are TRBV6-5 and TRBJ2-3, with unresolved D. V lost 3 bases and J lost 1, with 8 bases in between. Germline V gene sequence: CDR1 MNHEY, CDR2 SVGAGI. The CDR3 runs 14 residues. The CDR3 region has the DNA TGTGCCAGCAGTTATCGCCGGGGCACAGATACGCAGTATTTT. Its protein product is CASSYRRGTDTQYF.

This chain connects TRBV28 to TRBJ2-7, with TRBD1 matching over 9 bases. The CDR3 consists of 13 residues. V shed 5 bases, J shed 7 bases, and the junction held 6 bases outside the gene matches. The germline V gene has CDR1 MDHEN and CDR2 SYDVKM. The CDR3 DNA is TGTGCCAGCAGTGGGACAGGGATTGGGGAGCAGTACTTC. It is translated as CASSGTGIGEQYF.

This clone counts as medium-sized (0.01 to 0.1%). V and J are TRBV28 and TRBJ1-1; D unresolved. The CDR3 extends over 15 amino acids. The V end lost 5 bases, the J end lost 0 bases, and 13 bases lay between the germline ends. The germline V gene has CDR1 MDHEN and CDR2 SYDVKM. As DNA, the CDR3 is TGTGCCAGCAGTCCCCTGGGAGCTATGAACACTGAAGCTTTCTTT. Encoded protein: CASSPLGAMNTEAFF. Complete variable domain (other parts from reference TRBV28 and TRBJ1-1): DVKVTQSSRYLVKRTGEKVFLECVQDMDHENMFWYRQDPGLGLRLIYFSYDVKMKEKGDIPEGYSVSREKKERFSLILESASTNQTSMYLCASSPLGAMNTEAFFGQGTRLTVV.

The V and J genes are TRBV3-1 (or the pseudogene TRBV3-2) and TRBJ1-2; 9 bases are shared with TRBD1. The V and J ends lost 1 base and 8 bases, in that order; junction bases with no gene match: 8. Germline V gene data show CDR1 as LGHDT and CDR2 as YNNKEL (reference sequence). The CDR3 has 15 amino acids. CDR3 sequence reads: CASSQVLTGGQGYTF. Written as DNA, the CDR3 is TGTGCCAGCAGCCAAGTCCTAACAGGGGGCCAAGGCTACACCTTC.

This chain links TRBV11-3 with TRBJ1-1; D remains unclear. Germline-derived CDR1 and CDR2 are SGHNT and YENEEA. The CDR3 is 14 residues long. Trimming removed 0 bases at V and 4 bases at J, with 9 bases between. This chain's CDR3 is CASSLDGVGTEAFF. The CDR3, as DNA: TGTGCCAGCAGCTTAGACGGAGTAGGCACTGAAGCTTTCTTT.

CDR3 DNA sequence: TGCAGTGCTAGTAATGCCCAGCGGGGGTACAATGAGCAGTTCTTC. It codes for CSASNAQRGYNEQFF. This sequence joins TRBV20-1 and TRBJ2-1; 8 nucleotides match TRBD2. In germline, CDR1 is DFQATT, CDR2 SNEGSKA (reference sequence). J was trimmed by 4 bases and V by 3 bases; bases with no gene match: 8. This CDR3 is built from 15 residues.

The chain links TRBV2 to TRBJ1-2; TRBD1 aligns across 10 bases. The CDR3 length is 14 residues. Germline CDR1 reads SNHLY; CDR2 reads FYNNEI. The V gene end was trimmed by 7 bases and the J gene end by 3 bases; junction bases not matched to a gene: 5. This chain's CDR3 is CASNRQGADYGYTF. CDR3 bases: TGTGCCAGCAACAGACAGGGGGCGGACTATGGCTACACCTTC.

J is TRBJ1-5 and V is TRBV30; TRBD1 matches at 8 bases. Germline V gene lookup returns CDR1 GTSNPN and CDR2 SVGIG (reference sequence). This CDR3 spans 13 amino acids. V gave up 2 bases and J gave up 5 bases; unmatched junction bases: 2. CDR3 bases: TGTGCCTGGAGTTCACAGGGGGATCAGCCCCAGCATTTT. It is translated as CAWSSQGDQPQHF.

The chain joins TRBV2 to TRBJ2-5, with 9 bases identical to TRBD1. The CDR3 totals 14 residues. Germline values: CDR1 SNHLY, CDR2 FYNNEI. V was clipped by 0 bases and J by 4 bases; unmatched bases: 0. The CDR3 reads CASSEATGGETQYF. The CDR3 DNA sequence: TGTGCCAGCAGTGAAGCGACAGGGGGAGAGACCCAGTACTTC.